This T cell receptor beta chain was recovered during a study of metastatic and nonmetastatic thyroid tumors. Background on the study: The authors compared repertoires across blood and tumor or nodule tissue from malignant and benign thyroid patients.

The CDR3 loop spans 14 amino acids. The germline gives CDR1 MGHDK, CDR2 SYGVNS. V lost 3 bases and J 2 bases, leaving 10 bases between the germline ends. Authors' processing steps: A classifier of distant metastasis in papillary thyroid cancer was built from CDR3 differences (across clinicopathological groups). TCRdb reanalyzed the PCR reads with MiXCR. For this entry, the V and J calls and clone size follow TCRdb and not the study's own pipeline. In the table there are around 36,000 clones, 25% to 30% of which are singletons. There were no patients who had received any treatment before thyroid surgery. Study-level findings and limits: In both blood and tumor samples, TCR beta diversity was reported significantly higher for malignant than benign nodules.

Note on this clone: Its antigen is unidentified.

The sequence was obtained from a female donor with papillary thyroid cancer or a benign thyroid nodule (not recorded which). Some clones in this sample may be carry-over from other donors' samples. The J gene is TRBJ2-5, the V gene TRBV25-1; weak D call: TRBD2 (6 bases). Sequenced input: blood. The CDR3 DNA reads TGTGCCAGCAGTGACGGGGGAGGACAAGAGACCCAGTACTTC. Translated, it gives CASSDGGGQETQYF.